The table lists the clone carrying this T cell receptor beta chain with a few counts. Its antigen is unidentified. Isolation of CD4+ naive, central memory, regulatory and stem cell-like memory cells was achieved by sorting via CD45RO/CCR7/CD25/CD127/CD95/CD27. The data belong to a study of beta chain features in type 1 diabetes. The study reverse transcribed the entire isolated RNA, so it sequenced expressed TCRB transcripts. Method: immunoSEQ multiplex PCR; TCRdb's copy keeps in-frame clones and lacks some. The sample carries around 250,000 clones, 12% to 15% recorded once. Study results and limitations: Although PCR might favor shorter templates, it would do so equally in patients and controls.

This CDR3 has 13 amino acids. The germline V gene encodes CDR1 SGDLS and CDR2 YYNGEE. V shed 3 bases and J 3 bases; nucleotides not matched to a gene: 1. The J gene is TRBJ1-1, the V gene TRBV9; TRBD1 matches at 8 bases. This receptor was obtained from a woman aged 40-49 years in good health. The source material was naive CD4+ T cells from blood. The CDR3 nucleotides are TGTGCCAGCAGCGCGACAGGGGACACTGAAGCTTTCTTT. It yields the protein CASSATGDTEAFF.